This section outlines one T cell receptor beta chain sequence together with its context. Its antigen is not known. Trimming removed 5 bases at V and 5 bases at J, with 6 bases between. In germline, CDR1 is PRHDT, CDR2 FYEKMQ (reference sequence). CDR3 length: 11 residues. This record comes from a study of cytomegalovirus exposure and HLA in healthy donors. General study findings and limits: Sequencing likely caused a cluster of highly shared sequence variants. Rates of TCR association differed by HLA locus in a later analysis, with DRB1 highest and HLA-C lowest. For most TCR sequences rarity was the rule, although some public TCRs occurred in many donors. There were fewer than 200 TCR beta chains listed as cytomegalovirus-associated.

The primer mix had 60 Vbeta and 13 Jbeta primers. Assay used: immunoSEQ multiplex PCR; TCRdb lists only in-frame clones, some missing. This sample yields 130,000 to 150,000 clones, of which roughly four fifths are seen a single time; nearly 5% belongs to the top ten. The sequencing sample was made of PBMCs. This receptor was taken from a woman in her fifties or sixties in good health and CMV-seronegative. This rearrangement joins TRBV13 to TRBJ2-5; no reliable D call. The CDR3 reads CASSLSETQYF. DNA of the CDR3: TGTGCCAGCAGCCTCTCCGAGACCCAGTACTTC.